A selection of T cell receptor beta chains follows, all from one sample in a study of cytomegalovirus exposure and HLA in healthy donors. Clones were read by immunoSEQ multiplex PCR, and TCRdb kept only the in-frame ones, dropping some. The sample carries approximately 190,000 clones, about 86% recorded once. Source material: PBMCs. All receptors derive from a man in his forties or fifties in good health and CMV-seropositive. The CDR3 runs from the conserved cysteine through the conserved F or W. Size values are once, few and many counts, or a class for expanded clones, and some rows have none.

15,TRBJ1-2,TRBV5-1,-,CASSFRTGYEDGYTF
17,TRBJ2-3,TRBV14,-,CASSQPTSGDRTDTQYF
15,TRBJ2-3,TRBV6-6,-,CASSYLPTGADTQYF
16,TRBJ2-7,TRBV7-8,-,CASSLQDRGQRDEQYF
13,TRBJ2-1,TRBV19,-,CATGLAGVDEQFF
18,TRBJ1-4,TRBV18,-,CASSPRVTRGISREKLFF
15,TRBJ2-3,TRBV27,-,CASSPGTGHTDTQYF
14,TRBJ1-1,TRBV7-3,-,CASSLTAVNTEAFF
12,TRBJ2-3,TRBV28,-,CASREAADTQYF
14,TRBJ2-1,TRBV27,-,CASSLRGLMNEQFF
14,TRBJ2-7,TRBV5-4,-,CASSLGRGSLEQYF
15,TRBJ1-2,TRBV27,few,CASSPADRVLYGYTF
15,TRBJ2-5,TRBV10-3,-,CAISESRAREETQYF
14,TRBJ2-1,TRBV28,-,CASTPDRDRNEQFF